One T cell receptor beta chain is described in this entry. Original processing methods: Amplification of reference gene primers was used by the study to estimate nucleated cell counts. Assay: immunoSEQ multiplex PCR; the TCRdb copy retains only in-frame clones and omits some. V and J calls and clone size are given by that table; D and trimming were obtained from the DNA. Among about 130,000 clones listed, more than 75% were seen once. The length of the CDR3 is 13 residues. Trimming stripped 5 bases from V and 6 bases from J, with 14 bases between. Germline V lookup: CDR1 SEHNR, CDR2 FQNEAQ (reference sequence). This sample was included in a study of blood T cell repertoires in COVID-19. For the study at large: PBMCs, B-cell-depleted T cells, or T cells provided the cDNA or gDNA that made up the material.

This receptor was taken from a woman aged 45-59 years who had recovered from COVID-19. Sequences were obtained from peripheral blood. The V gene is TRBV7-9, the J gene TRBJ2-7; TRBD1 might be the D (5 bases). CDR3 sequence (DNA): TGTGCCAGCAGCGCTAGGGGCCGGACCGAGCAGTACTTC. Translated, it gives CASSARGRTEQYF.